A single sample is the source of the 7 T cell receptor beta chains below, sequenced in a study of T-cell reconstitution after alpha-beta-depleted transplantation in children. This sample's TCRbeta library carried unique molecular identifier barcodes. Each CDR3 protein gets one entry after TCRdb re-called the PCR reads with MiXCR. The data show roughly 670,000 distinct CDR3 sequences, with around 13% seen just once and 0.75% to 0.85% held by the top ten. This sample comprised PBMCs, obtained before TCRalphabeta/CD19-depleted stem cell transplant. These TCRs come from a girl aged 2-10 years with congenital amegakaryocytic thrombocytopenia, due to receive a stem cell transplant.

This clonotype appeared a few times. This chain uses TRBV3-1 with TRBJ2-3; 7 nucleotides align to TRBD1. CDR1 and CDR2 from the germline V gene are LGHDT and YNNKEL (reference sequence). V lost 5 bases to trimming and J lost 11 bases; unmatched junction nucleotides: 10. CDR3 length equals 13 residues. The CDR3 reads CASSAGDRRKQYF. CDR3 nucleotide sequence: TGTGCCAGCAGCGCCGGGGACAGACGTAAGCAGTATTTT.

This clonotype was recorded a few times. The V gene is TRBV7-2, the J gene TRBJ1-1; 8 positions agree with TRBD1. Per germline, CDR1 SGHTA and CDR2 FQGNSA. There are 16 residues in the CDR3. V shed 1 base and J 1 base; nucleotides not matched to a gene: 5. CDR3 sequence reads: CASSLVPGGANTEAFF. In DNA form, the CDR3 reads TGTGCCAGCAGCTTAGTGCCAGGGGGCGCGAACACTGAAGCTTTCTTT.

This clonotype was found many times. The genes are TRBV5-6 and TRBJ2-1, with 12 bases matching TRBD2. Trimming took 0 bases from V and 6 from J; bases not matched to a gene: 4. This CDR3 spans 16 amino acids. Looked up from germline, CDR1 is SGHDT and CDR2 is YYEEEE. The CDR3 DNA reads TGTGCCAGCAGCTTGGCCCTGACTAGCGGGAGCAATGAGCAGTTCTTC. Protein: CASSLALTSGSNEQFF.

Only a few counts were recorded for this clonotype. The chain combines TRBV18 with TRBJ2-1, with 8 nucleotides matching TRBD2. The CDR3 is 14 amino acids. Germline CDR1 reads KGHSH; CDR2 reads LQKENI. Germline trimming cut 5 bases from V and 4 bases from J; bases unmatched to any gene: 4. This CDR3 reads CASSNSGIYNEQFF. The CDR3 nucleotides read TGTGCCAGCTCAAATAGCGGGATTTACAATGAGCAGTTCTTC. Full variable domain (remainder filled in from reference TRBV18 and TRBJ2-1): NAGVMQNPRHLVRRRGQEARLRCSPMKGHSHVYWYRQLPEEGLKFMVYLQKENIIDESGMPKERFSAEFPKEGPSILRIQQVVRGDSAAYFCASSNSGIYNEQFFGPGTRLTVL.

This clonotype was detected only a few times. J is TRBJ2-7 and V is TRBV5-1; 13 bases line up with TRBD2. V lost 6 bases and J lost 3; bases outside the gene matches: 3. Germline V lookup: CDR1 SGHRS, CDR2 YFSETQ. The CDR3 spans 14 residues. The CDR3 protein is CASTRTSGSYEQYF. The CDR3 nucleotides are TGCGCCAGCACCCGGACTAGCGGGAGCTACGAGCAGTACTTC.

Many counts were recorded for this clonotype. The V call is TRBV9, the J call TRBJ2-7; TRBD1 is a possible D gene (6 bases). CDR3 length equals 15 residues. Trimming cost V 4 bases and J 3 bases, with 17 bases left between them. The germline gives CDR1 SGDLS, CDR2 YYNGEE. Here the CDR3 reads CASSPYGTTVYEQYF. The DNA for the CDR3 is TGTGCCAGCAGCCCATATGGGACAACCGTCTACGAGCAGTACTTC.

This clonotype was seen many times. The J gene is TRBJ1-1, the V gene TRBV20-1; the match to TRBD1 covers 7 bases. The CDR3 is made up of 11 amino acids. The germline V gene has CDR1 DFQATT and CDR2 SNEGSKA (reference sequence). CDR3 nucleotides: TGCAAAGCACAGGGGCCCACTGAAGCTTTCTTT. Translated: CKAQGPTEAFF.